Listed here are 14 T cell receptor beta chains from one sample, sequenced in a study of T cells in Graves' hyperthyroidism and ophthalmopathy. TCR beta CDR3 regions were amplified from RNA transcripts. Using the HTBI primer set, a first-round RT-PCR was run on the TCR CDR3. One entry per CDR3 protein, called by TCRdb with MiXCR from the multiplex PCR reads. The data contain about 590,000 distinct CDR3 sequences, approximately 14% of them singletons. Material: blood. The receptors come from a woman in her 30s with Graves' hyperthyroidism.

This clonotype has a count of ten or more. This rearrangement joins TRBV7-8 to TRBJ2-7; D possibly corresponds to TRBD2 (6 bases). Germline V lookup: CDR1 SGHVS, CDR2 FQNEAQ. The CDR3 totals 14 residues. Trimming removed 0 bases from V and 7 bases from J, with 13 bases in between. The CDR3 protein is CASSLALWEVEQYF. Here the CDR3 DNA reads TGTGCCAGCAGCTTAGCCTTGTGGGAGGTAGAGCAGTACTTC.

This clonotype is a singleton in its sample. A much larger clone lies a single base off, so this may be a read error. The gene calls are TRBV6-2 or TRBV6-3 and TRBJ2-1; D unresolved. CDR3 length equals 13 residues. CDR1 MNHEY and CDR2 SVGEGT come from the germline V gene. The CDR3 reads CASSYYSYDEQFF. CDR3 nucleotides: TGTGCCAGCAGTTACTACAGCTACGATGAGCAGTTCTTC.

Many counts were recorded for this clonotype. V usage is TRBV5-1 and J usage is TRBJ1-1; no definite D call. CDR3 length: 15 residues. CDR1 is SGHRS and CDR2 is YFSETQ in the germline V gene. Trimming removed 4 bases at V and 0 bases at J, with 13 bases between. The CDR3 region is CASSPATELNTEAFF. CDR3 DNA sequence: TGCGCCAGCAGCCCGGCGACGGAATTGAACACTGAAGCTTTCTTT.

This clonotype has ten or more counts. The gene calls are TRBV30 and TRBJ2-1, with a tentative D call TRBD2 (5 bases). Trimming stripped 3 bases from V and 8 bases from J, with 11 bases between. Per germline, CDR1 GTSNPN and CDR2 SVGIG (reference sequence). The CDR3 is made up of 12 amino acids. DNA for the CDR3: TGTGCCTGGAGCGGGTACGGGGATGAGCAGTTCTTC. Its protein is CAWSGYGDEQFF.

In its sample, this clonotype was seen many times. The chain couples TRBV20-1 to TRBJ2-3, with 7 positions matching TRBD2. Germline V gives CDR1 DFQATT, CDR2 SNEGSKA (reference sequence). Trimming removed 6 bases from V and 5 bases from J; junction bases left unmatched: 11. The CDR3 covers 14 residues. CDR3 bases: TGCAGTGCCTTAGAAGCGGGGCGGGGAGATACGCAGTATTTT. It is translated as CSALEAGRGDTQYF.

In its sample, this clonotype was seen many times. This chain joins TRBV12-3 or TRBV12-4 and TRBJ2-7; 8 nucleotides align to TRBD1. V lost 6 bases and J lost 2; bases outside the gene matches: 6. The CDR3 is 14 residues long. This CDR3 reads CASSRGQDTYEQYF. The CDR3 nucleotides read TGTGCCAGCAGCAGGGGACAGGATACCTACGAGCAGTACTTC.

This clonotype was observed at least ten times. One end of the junction varies from germline; a read error may be responsible. V usage is TRBV10-3 and J usage is TRBJ2-7; D remains unclear. Germline CDR1 reads ENHRY; CDR2 reads SYGVKD. The CDR3 has 12 residues. Here the CDR3 DNA reads TGTGCCATCGGTGAGTCGTTTGACGAGCAGTACTTC. Protein: CAIGESFDEQYF.

The genes are TRBV5-1 and TRBJ2-1; the match to TRBD2 covers 8 bases. CDR3 size: 18 residues. V shed 5 bases and J 5 bases; nucleotides not matched to a gene: 18. Germline V gene sequence: CDR1 SGHRS, CDR2 YFSETQ. CDR3 amino acids: CASRGKGEKGLAHNEQFF. In DNA, the CDR3 is TGCGCCAGCAGGGGTAAAGGCGAGAAAGGACTAGCCCACAATGAGCAGTTCTTC.

This clonotype was found a few times. The chain employs TRBV10-2 and TRBJ1-1, with TRBD1 matching over 7 bases. Looked up from germline, CDR1 is WSHSY and CDR2 is SAAADI. The CDR3 contains 12 residues. Unmatched junction bases numbered 8, after V lost 10 bases and J lost 6 bases. The CDR3 spells CATGTGEAEAFF. The CDR3 DNA is TGCGCCACCGGTACAGGGGAGGCTGAAGCTTTCTTT.

This clonotype was observed at least ten times. The chain joins TRBV12-3 or TRBV12-4 to TRBJ2-2; 12 bases match TRBD2. The junction had 5 bases not matched to a gene; V was cut back by 6 bases and J by 3 bases. The CDR3 sequence is 16 residues long. The CDR3 here is CASRTSGSSDTGELFF. CDR3 nucleotides: TGTGCCAGCAGGACTAGCGGGAGTTCTGACACCGGGGAGCTGTTTTTT.

V usage is TRBV24-1 and J usage is TRBJ1-2; 8 bases are shared with TRBD1. Trimming removed 5 bases from V and 5 bases from J; junction bases left unmatched: 9. In germline, CDR1 is KGHDR, CDR2 SFDVKD. This CDR3 has 15 residues. The CDR3, as DNA: TGTGCCACCAGTGCCGAGGGACAGGCTGGGTATGGCTACACCTTC. Translating it yields CATSAEGQAGYGYTF.

This clonotype appeared many times. The chain joins TRBV2 to TRBJ2-7, with 9 bases lining up with TRBD1. The V and J ends lost 6 bases and 1 base, in that order; junction bases with no gene match: 1. The germline V gene has CDR1 SNHLY and CDR2 FYNNEI. There are 13 residues in the CDR3. Here the CDR3 DNA reads TGTGCCAGCAGAGGGACAGGGTCCTACGAGCAGTACTTC. This encodes CASRGTGSYEQYF.

This clonotype came up many times. Here the CDR3 DNA reads TGTGCCAGCAGCCTAGCGGGAGGGCAATATACCGGGGAGCTGTTTTTT. Translated, it gives CASSLAGGQYTGELFF. The chain employs TRBV12-3 or TRBV12-4 and TRBJ2-2, with 12 positions matching TRBD2. V shed 6 bases, J shed 5 bases, and the junction held 7 bases outside the gene matches. The CDR3 has 16 amino acids.

This clonotype was detected many times. The rearrangement uses TRBV27 and TRBJ1-6; D ambiguous. Germline values: CDR1 MNHEY, CDR2 SMNVEV (reference sequence). Deletions cut 3 bases from V and 8 bases from J, with 11 bases between. There are 14 residues in the CDR3. The CDR3 loop is CASSFARGDSPLHF. The CDR3 region has the DNA TGTGCCAGCAGTTTTGCCCGCGGGGATTCACCCCTCCACTTT.